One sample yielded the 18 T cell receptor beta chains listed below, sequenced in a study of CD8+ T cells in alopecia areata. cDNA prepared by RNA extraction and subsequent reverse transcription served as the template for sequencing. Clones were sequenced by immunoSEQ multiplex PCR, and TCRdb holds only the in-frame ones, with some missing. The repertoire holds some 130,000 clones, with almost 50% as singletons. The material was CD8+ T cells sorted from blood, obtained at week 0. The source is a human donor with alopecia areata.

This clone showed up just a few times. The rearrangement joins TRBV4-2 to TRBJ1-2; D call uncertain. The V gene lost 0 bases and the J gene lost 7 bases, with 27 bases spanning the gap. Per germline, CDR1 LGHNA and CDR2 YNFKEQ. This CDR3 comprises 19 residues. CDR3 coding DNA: TGTGCCAGCAGCCAAGATGCCGTGGATGGGCAGTTGATCGATATTGGCTACACCTTC. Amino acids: CASSQDAVDGQLIDIGYTF.

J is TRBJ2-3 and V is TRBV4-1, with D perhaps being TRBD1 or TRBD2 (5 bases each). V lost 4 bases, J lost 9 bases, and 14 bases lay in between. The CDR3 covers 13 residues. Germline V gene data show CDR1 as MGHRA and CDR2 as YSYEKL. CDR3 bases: TGCGCCAGCAGCCCCGGCCCCAGGGACACGCAGTATTTT. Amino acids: CASSPGPRDTQYF.

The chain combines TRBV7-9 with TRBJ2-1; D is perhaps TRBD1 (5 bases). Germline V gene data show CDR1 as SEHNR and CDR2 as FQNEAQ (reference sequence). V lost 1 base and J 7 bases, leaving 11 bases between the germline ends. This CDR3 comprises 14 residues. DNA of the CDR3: TGTGCCAGCAGCTTAGTTTACAGGCCAAATGAGCAGTTCTTC. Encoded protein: CASSLVYRPNEQFF.

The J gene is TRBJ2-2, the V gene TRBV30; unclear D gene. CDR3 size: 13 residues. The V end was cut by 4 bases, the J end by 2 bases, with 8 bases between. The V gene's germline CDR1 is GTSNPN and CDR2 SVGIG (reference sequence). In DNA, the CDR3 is TGTGCCTGGATCCGAAGTAACACCGGGGAGCTGTTTTTT. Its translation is CAWIRSNTGELFF.

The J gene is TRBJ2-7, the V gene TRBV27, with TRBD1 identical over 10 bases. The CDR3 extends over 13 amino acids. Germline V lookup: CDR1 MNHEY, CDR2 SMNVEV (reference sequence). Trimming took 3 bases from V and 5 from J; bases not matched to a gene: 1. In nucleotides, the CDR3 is TGTGCCAGCAGTTTTGACAGGGGGCACGAGCAGTACTTC. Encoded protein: CASSFDRGHEQYF.

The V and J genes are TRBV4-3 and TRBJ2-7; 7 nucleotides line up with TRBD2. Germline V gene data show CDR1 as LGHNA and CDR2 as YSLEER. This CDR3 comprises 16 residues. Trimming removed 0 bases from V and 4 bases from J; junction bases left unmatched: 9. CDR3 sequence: CASSQDRRLAQYEQYF. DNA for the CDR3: TGCGCCAGCAGCCAAGATCGACGACTAGCTCAATACGAGCAGTACTTC.

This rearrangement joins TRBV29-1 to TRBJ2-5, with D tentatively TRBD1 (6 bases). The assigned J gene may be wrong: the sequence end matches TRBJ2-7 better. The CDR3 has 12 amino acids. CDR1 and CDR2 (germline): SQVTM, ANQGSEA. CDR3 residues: CSVPGTSDEQYF. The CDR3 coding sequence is TGCAGCGTCCCCGGGACATCGGACGAGCAGTACTTC.

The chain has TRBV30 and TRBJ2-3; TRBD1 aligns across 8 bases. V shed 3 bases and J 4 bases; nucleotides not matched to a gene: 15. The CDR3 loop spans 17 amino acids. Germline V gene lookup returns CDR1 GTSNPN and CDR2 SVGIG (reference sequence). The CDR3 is CAWSDKWTGPVADTQYF. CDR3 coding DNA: TGTGCCTGGAGCGATAAATGGACAGGGCCAGTGGCAGATACGCAGTATTTT.

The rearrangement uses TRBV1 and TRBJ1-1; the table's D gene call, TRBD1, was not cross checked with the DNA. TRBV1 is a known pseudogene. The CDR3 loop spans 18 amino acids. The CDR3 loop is CTSSQRRRMSGENTEAFF. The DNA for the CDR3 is TGCACCAGCAGCCAAAGACGCCGAATGTCAGGCGAGAACACTGAAGCTTTCTTT.

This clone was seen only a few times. The CDR3 protein is CASSPGQGATDTQYF. CDR3 in DNA: TGCGCCAGCAGTCCTGGACAGGGGGCAACAGATACGCAGTATTTT. The gene calls are TRBV5-1 and TRBJ2-3; 11 nucleotides align to TRBD1. Germline V gene data show CDR1 as SGHRS and CDR2 as YFSETQ. This CDR3 has 15 amino acids. V lost 5 bases, J lost 3 bases, and 5 bases stayed unmatched.

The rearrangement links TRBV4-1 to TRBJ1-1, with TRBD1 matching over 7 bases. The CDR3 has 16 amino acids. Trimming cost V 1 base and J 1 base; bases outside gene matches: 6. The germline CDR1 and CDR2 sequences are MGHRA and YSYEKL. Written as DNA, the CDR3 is TGCGCCAGCAGCCAAGGCAGGACAGGACCGAACACTGAAGCTTTCTTT. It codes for CASSQGRTGPNTEAFF.

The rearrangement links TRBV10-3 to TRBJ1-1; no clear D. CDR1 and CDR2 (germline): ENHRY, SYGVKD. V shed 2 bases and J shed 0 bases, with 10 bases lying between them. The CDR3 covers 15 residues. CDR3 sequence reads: CAISERGPMNTEAFF. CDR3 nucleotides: TGTGCCATCAGTGAGCGTGGACCGATGAACACTGAAGCTTTCTTT.

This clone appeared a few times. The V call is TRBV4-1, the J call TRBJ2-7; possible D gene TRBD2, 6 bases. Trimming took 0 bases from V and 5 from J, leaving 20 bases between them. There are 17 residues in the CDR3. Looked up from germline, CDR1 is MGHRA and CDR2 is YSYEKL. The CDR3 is CASSQDLGLKGTHEQYF. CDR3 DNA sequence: TGCGCCAGCAGCCAAGATCTGGGACTCAAAGGAACCCACGAGCAGTACTTC.

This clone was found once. CDR3 in DNA: TGTGCCTGGATGGGTGGCTACGAGCAGTACTTC. It codes for CAWMGGYEQYF. This rearrangement joins TRBV30 to TRBJ2-7; D call uncertain. V was shortened by 4 bases and J by 3 bases, with 7 bases between the two germline ends. The germline gives CDR1 GTSNPN, CDR2 SVGIG (reference sequence). The CDR3 consists of 11 residues.

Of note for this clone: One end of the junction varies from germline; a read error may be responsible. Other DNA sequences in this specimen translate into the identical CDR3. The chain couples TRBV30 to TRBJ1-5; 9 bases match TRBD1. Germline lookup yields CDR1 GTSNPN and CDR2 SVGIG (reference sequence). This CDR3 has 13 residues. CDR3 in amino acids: CAWSLGQGQPQHF. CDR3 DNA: TGTGCCTGGAGTCTGGGACAGGGTCAGCCCCAGCACTTT. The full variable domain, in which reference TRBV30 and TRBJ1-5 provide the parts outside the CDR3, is SQTIHQWPATLVQPVGSPLSLECTVEGTSNPNLYWYRQAAGRGLQLLFYSVGIGQISSEVPQNLSASRPQDRQFILSSKKLLLSDSGFYLCAWSLGQGQPQHFGDGTRLSIL.

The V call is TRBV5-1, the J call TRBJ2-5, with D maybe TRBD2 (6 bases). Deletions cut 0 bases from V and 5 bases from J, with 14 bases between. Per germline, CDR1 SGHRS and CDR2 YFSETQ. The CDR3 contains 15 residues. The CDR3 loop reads CASSLGLVGGETQYF. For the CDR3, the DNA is TGCGCCAGCAGCTTGGGACTAGTCGGAGGGGAGACCCAGTACTTC.

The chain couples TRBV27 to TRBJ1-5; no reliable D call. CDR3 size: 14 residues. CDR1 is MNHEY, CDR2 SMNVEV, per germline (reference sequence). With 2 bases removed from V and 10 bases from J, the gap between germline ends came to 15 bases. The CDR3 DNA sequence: TGTGCCAGCAGTTTAAACGGGCCCGTCGCCCCCCAGCATTTT. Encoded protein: CASSLNGPVAPQHF.

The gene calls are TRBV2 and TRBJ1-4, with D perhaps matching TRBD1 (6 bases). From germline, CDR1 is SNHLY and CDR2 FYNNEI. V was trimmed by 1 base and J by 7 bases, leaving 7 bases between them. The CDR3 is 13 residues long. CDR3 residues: CASSEGRGEKLFF. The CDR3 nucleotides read TGTGCCAGCAGTGAAGGCAGGGGTGAAAAACTGTTTTTT.